Below, one T cell receptor beta chain is given with its context. Its cognate antigen is unknown. The CDR3 consists of 14 residues. Trimming left V 3 bases short and J 5 bases short, with 11 bases between. Germline lookup yields CDR1 MNHEY and CDR2 SMNVEV (reference sequence). Sequencing of TCR beta was performed on blood CD8+ and CD4+ T cells. Negative magnetic isolation gave CD8+ and CD4+ cells; FACS enriched CD8+ TEMRA. With random hexamers, reverse transcription was performed on roughly 0.5 to 1 ug of RNA. Multiplex immunoSEQ PCR targeted 54 Vbeta and 13 Jbeta TCR beta segments. A single record per CDR3 protein comes from TCRdb applying MiXCR to the immunoSEQ multiplex PCR reads. The table has 160,000 or so distinct CDR3 sequences, about 95% seen once. These data belong to a study of CD8 T cells in Susac syndrome. Overall study findings and caveats: The number of individuals included in the study's TCR sequencing and HLA analysis was acknowledged as relatively small.

This sequence was found in a human donor with multiple sclerosis. The specimen sequenced was CD8+ T cells from PBMCs. The chain carries TRBV27 and TRBJ2-1; no clear D gene. This CDR3 is CASSLRQLHNEQFF. The CDR3 DNA reads TGTGCCAGCAGTTTGCGGCAGCTACACAATGAGCAGTTCTTC.